This TCR beta chain was sequenced during a study of T-cell memory formation after mild COVID-19. Looking at the study overall: Largely, TCR clusters stayed within a single donor. Study results and caveats: Several responding clones turned up in pre-infection memory, indicating that cross-reactive memory may have taken part. Whether day 37 second-wave clones are SARS-CoV-2-specific was not confirmed.

V was pared by 0 bases and J by 0 bases, with 10 bases of the junction left unmatched. The germline CDR1 and CDR2 sequences are DFQATT and SNEGSKA (reference sequence). The CDR3 covers 17 residues. The table lists this clonotype with a count of one. Its matching antigen is unknown. Sample barcodes and UMIs were carried by the TCR alpha and TCR beta cDNA libraries that 5'RACE generated with constant-segment primers. TCRdb reprocessed the 5' RACE reads via MiXCR and lists one record per CDR3 protein. There are about 400,000 distinct CDR3 sequences in the sample; 23% occur only once, and around 13% lies in the top ten.

This clonotype originated in an adult woman who had mild COVID-19 (a few samples of this study predate the infection). Cell type and time point are not known. Sequences were obtained from PBMCs or a T cell subset sorted from them (not recorded which). The chain has TRBV20-1 and TRBJ1-2, with 7 bases identical to TRBD1. The CDR3 coding sequence is TGCAGTGCTAGAGAGGTGACGAGGACAGGAGCTAACTATGGCTACACCTTC. Translated: CSAREVTRTGANYGYTF.